This T cell receptor beta chain was documented in a study of T-cell reconstitution after alpha-beta-depleted transplantation in children. The CDR3 sequence is 13 residues long. The germline gives CDR1 MDHEN, CDR2 SYDVKM. V shed 10 bases and J 3 bases; nucleotides not matched to a gene: 7. Comment on this clonotype: Just one base apart from a much larger clone, this may be a read error.

Unique molecular identifiers were incorporated into the prepared TCRbeta library. TCRdb reprocessed the PCR reads via MiXCR and lists one record per CDR3 protein. Of approximately 490,000 distinct CDR3 sequences listed, around 13% were seen once; the top ten hold under 7%. The rearrangement joins TRBV28 to TRBJ2-5; 8 bases are shared with TRBD1. The sequence derives from a human donor who donated a stem cell graft to a child with combined immunodeficiency. The sample was PBMCs from the stem cell graft donor, taken from the stem cell graft. DNA of the CDR3: TGTGCCACCATGACAGGGGTGGAAGAGACCCAGTACTTC. Translation gives CATMTGVEETQYF.